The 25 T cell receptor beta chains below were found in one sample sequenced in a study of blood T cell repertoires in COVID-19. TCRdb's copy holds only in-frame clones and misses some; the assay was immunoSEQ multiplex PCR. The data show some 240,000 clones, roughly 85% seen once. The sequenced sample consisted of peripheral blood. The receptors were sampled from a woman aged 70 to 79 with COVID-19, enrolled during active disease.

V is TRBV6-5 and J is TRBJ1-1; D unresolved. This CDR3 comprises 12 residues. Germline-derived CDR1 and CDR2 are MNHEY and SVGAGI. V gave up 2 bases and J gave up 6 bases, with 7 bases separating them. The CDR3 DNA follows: TGTGCCAGCAGTTACGACGGGGCTGAAGCTTTCTTT. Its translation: CASSYDGAEAFF.

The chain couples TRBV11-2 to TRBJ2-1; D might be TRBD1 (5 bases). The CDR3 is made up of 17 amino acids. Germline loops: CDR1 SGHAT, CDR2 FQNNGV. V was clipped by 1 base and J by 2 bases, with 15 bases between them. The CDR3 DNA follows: TGTGCCAGCAGCTTAGTTGTAGGTCAGGGCCCCTACAATGAGCAGTTCTTC. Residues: CASSLVVGQGPYNEQFF.

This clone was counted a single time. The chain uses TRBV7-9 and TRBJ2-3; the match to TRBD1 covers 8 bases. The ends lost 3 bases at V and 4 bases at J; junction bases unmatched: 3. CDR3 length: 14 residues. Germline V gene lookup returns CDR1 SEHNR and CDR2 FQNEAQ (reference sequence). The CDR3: CASSLSTGADTQYF. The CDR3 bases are TGTGCCAGCAGCTTGTCGACAGGGGCAGATACGCAGTATTTT.

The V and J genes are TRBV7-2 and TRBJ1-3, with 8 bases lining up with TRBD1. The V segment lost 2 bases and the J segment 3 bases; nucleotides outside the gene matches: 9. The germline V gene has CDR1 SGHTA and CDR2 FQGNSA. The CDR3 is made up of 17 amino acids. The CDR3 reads CASSLQSTGAVGNTIYF. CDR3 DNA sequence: TGTGCCAGCAGCTTACAATCGACAGGGGCGGTTGGAAACACCATATATTTT.

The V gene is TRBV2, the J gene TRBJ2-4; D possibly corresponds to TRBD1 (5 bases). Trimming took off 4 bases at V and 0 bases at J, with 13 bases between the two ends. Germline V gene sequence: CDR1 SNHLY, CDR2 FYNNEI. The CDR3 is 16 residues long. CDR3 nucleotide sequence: TGTGCCAGCAGTGGCCAGGGAAACCTAGCCAAAAACATTCAGTACTTC. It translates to CASSGQGNLAKNIQYF.

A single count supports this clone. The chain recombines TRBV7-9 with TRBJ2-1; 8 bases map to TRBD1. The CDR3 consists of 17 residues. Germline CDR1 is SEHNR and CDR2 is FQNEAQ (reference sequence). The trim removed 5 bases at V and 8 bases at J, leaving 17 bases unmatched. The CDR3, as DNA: TGTGCCAGCAGCCCAGGGGGCGCGACAGTGTCCCTTGATGAGCAGTTCTTC. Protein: CASSPGGATVSLDEQFF. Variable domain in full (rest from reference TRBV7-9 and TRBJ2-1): DTGVSQNPRHKITKRGQNVTFRCDPISEHNRLYWYRQTLGQGPEFLTYFQNEAQLEKSRLLSDRFSAERPKGSFSTLEIQRTEQGDSAMYLCASSPGGATVSLDEQFFGPGTRLTVL.

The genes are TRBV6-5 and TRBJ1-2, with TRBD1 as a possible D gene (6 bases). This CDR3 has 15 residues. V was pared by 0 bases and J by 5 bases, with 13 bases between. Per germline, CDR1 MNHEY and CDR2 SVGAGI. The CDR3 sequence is CASSYSTPGAYGYTF. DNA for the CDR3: TGTGCCAGCAGTTACTCGACGCCAGGGGCTTATGGCTACACCTTC.

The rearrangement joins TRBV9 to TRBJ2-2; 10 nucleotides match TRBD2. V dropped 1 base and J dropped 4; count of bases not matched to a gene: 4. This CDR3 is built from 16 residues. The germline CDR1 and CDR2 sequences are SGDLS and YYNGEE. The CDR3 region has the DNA TGTGCCAGCAGCGTACTAGCGGGGGTAACCACCGGGGAGCTGTTTTTT. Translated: CASSVLAGVTTGELFF.

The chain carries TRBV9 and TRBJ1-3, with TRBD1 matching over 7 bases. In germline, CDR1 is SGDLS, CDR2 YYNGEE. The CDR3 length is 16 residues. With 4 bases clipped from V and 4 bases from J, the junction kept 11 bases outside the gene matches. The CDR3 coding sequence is TGTGCCAGCAGCAAGGACAGGTCTAGCGTCGGAAACACCATATATTTT. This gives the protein CASSKDRSSVGNTIYF.

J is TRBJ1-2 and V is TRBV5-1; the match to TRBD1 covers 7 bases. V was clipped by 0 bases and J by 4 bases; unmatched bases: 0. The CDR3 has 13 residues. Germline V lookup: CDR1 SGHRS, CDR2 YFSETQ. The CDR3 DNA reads TGCGCCAGCAGCTTGGGGGACAGCTATGGCTACACCTTC. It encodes CASSLGDSYGYTF. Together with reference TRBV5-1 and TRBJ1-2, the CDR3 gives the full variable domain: KAGVTQTPRYLIKTRGQQVTLSCSPISGHRSVSWYQQTPGQGLQFLFEYFSETQRNKGNFPGRFSGRQFSNSRSEMNVSTLELGDSALYLCASSLGDSYGYTFGSGTRLTVV.

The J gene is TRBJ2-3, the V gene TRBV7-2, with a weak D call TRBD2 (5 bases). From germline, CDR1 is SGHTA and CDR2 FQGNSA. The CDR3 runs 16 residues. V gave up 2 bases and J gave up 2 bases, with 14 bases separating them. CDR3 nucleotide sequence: TGTGCCAGCAGCTTACGTCTGGCGGGTTTCACAGATACGCAGTATTTT. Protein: CASSLRLAGFTDTQYF.

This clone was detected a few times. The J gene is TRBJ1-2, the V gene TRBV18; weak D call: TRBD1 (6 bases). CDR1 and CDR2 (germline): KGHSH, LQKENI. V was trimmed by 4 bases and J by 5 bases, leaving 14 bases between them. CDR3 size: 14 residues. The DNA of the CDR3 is TGTGCCAGCTCACTAGAACAGGGAGCATATGGCTACACCTTC. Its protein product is CASSLEQGAYGYTF.

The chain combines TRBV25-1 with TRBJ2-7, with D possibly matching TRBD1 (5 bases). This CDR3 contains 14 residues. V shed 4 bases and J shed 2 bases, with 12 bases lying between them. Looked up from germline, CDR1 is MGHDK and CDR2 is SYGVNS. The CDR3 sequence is CASSGQSSTYEQYF. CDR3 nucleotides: TGTGCCAGCAGTGGACAGAGCTCGACCTACGAGCAGTACTTC.

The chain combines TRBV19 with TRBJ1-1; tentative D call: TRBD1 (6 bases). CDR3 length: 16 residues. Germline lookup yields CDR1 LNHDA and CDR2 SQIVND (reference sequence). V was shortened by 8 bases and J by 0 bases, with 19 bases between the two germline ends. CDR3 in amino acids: CASRPGVGSMNTEAFF. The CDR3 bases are TGTGCCAGTCGCCCAGGGGTTGGATCCATGAACACTGAAGCTTTCTTT.

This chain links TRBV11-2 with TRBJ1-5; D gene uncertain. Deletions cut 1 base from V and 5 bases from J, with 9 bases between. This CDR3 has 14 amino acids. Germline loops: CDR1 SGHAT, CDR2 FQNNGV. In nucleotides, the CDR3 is TGTGCCAGCAGCTTAGGCGGAGGCCATCAGCCCCAGCATTTT. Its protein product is CASSLGGGHQPQHF.

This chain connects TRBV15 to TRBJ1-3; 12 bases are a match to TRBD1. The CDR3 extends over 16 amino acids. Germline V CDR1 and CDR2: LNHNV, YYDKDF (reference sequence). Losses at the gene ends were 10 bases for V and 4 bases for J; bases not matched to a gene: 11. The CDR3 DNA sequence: TGTGCCATCTCCCGGGGACAGGGGGCGAGAGGAAACACCATATATTTT. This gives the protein CAISRGQGARGNTIYF.

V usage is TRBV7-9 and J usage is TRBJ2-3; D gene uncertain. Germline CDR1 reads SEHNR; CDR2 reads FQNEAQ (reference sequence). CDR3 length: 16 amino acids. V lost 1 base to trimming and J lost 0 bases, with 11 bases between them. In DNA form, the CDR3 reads TGTGCCAGCAGCTTAGTACGAACGGTTAGCACAGATACGCAGTATTTT. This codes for CASSLVRTVSTDTQYF.

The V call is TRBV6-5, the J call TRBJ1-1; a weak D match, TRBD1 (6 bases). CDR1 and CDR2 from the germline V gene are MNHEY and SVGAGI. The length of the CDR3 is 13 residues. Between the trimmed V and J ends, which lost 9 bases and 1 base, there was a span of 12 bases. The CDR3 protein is CASRQETNTEAFF. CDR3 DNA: TGTGCCAGTAGACAGGAGACGAACACTGAAGCTTTCTTT.

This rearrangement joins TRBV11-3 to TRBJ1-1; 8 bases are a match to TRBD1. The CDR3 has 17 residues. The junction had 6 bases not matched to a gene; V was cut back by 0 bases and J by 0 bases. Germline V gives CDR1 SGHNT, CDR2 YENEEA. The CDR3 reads CASSLDPRQGLNTEAFF. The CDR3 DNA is TGTGCCAGCAGCTTAGATCCGCGACAGGGGTTGAACACTGAAGCTTTCTTT.

CDR3 residues: CARWGRDSTTCCSYEQYF. The CDR3 DNA reads as TGTGCGAGGTGGGGCCGGGACAGCACAACCTGCTGCTCCTACGAGCAGTACTTC. The V and J genes are TRBV3-1 (or the pseudogene TRBV3-2) and TRBJ2-7; TRBD1 aligns across 7 bases. Germline V gene sequence: CDR1 LGHDT, CDR2 YNNKEL (reference sequence). The CDR3 consists of 18 residues.

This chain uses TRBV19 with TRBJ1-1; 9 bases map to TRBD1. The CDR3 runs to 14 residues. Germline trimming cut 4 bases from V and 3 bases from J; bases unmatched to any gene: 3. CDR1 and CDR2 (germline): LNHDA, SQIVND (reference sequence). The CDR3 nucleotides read TGTGCCAGTAGTACCGACAGGGGGGACACTGAAGCTTTCTTT. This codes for CASSTDRGDTEAFF.

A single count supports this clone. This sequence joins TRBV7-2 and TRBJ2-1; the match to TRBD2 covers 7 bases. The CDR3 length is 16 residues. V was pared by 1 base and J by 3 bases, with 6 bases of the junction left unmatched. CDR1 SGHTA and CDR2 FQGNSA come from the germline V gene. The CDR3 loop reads CASSLESGVVYNEQFF. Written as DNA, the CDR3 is TGTGCCAGCAGCTTAGAGAGCGGGGTCGTCTACAATGAGCAGTTCTTC.

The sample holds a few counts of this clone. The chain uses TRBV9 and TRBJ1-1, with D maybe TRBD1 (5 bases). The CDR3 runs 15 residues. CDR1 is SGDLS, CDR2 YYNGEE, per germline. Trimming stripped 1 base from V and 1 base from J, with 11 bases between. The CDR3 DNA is TGTGCCAGCAGCGTAACGGGGGTGGGGAACACTGAAGCTTTCTTT. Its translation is CASSVTGVGNTEAFF.

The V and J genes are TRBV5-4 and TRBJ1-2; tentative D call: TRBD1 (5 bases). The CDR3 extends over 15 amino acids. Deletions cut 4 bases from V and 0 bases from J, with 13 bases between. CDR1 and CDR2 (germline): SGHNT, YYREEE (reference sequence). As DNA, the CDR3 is TGTGCCAGCAGCCCCGGGACTTTAGCTAACTATGGCTACACCTTC. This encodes CASSPGTLANYGYTF.

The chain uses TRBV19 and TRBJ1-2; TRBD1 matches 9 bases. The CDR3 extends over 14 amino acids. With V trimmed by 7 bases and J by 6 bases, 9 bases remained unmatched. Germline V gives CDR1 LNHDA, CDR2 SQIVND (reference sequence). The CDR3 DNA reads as TGTGCCAGTACCATCCCCGGGACAGGGCATGGCTACACCTTC. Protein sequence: CASTIPGTGHGYTF.